Below, one TCR beta chain is given with its context. This entry belongs to a study of control samples from healthy donors and cancer patients. Using immunoSEQ multiplex PCR, the repertoire was profiled, and TCRdb retains in-frame clones only, with some absent. The sample holds 80,000 or so clones; roughly 92% are singletons and the top ten take approximately 6%. CDR3 length equals 15 residues. CDR1 and CDR2 (germline): KGHDR, SFDVKD. The trim removed 3 bases at V and 7 bases at J, leaving 7 bases unmatched. Sequencing input: blood. The sequence was obtained from a woman aged 55 to 70 in good health. The V call is TRBV24-1, the J call TRBJ1-5; 8 bases are shared with TRBD1. Here the CDR3 reads CATSDSPGGRQPQHF. For the CDR3, the DNA is TGTGCCACCAGTGATAGTCCAGGGGGCCGGCAGCCCCAGCATTTT.